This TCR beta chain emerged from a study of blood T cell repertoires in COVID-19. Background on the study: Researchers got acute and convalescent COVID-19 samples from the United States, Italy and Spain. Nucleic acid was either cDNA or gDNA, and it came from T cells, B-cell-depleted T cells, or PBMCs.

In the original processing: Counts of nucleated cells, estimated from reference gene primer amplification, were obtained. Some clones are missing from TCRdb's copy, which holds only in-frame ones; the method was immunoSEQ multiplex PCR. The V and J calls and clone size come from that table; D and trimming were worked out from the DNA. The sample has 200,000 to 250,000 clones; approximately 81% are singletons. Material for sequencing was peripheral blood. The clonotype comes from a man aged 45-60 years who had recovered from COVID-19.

CDR3 DNA: TGTGCCACCAAACCGGGACAGGGGCCGACAGATACGCAGTATTTT. Its protein is CATKPGQGPTDTQYF. This chain joins TRBV24-1 and TRBJ2-3; 10 bases are a match to TRBD1. The germline V gene has CDR1 KGHDR and CDR2 SFDVKD. The CDR3 is 15 residues long. The V segment lost 8 bases and the J segment 3 bases; nucleotides outside the gene matches: 7.